The T cell receptor beta chain described here comes from a study of T cell changes during pregnancy in multiple sclerosis. The J segment lost 5 bases and the V segment lost 2 bases, leaving 11 bases of the junction unmatched. The CDR3 loop spans 16 amino acids. Germline assignment: CDR1 SGHRS and CDR2 YFSETQ. The assay was immunoSEQ multiplex PCR, and TCRdb's table has in-frame clones only and misses some. This table has 35,000 or so clones, approximately 88% appearing once. The sample consisted of CD4+ T cells from peripheral blood mononuclear cells, taken before pregnancy. The chain uses TRBV5-1 and TRBJ2-5; 8 bases map to TRBD2. This clonotype was obtained from a female donor with multiple sclerosis, enrolled in a pregnancy study. CDR3 DNA: TGCGCCAGCAGCTTCACACCGGGAGGGCCTGAGGAGACCCAGTACTTC. This encodes CASSFTPGGPEETQYF.